This T cell receptor (beta chain) was sequenced for a study of blood T cell repertoires in COVID-19. V lost 5 bases and J lost 8, with 13 bases in between. CDR1 is SEHNR and CDR2 is FQNEAQ in the germline V gene (reference sequence). The CDR3 covers 14 residues. The method was immunoSEQ multiplex PCR; TCRdb's version includes in-frame clones alone and lacks a portion of them. Here the sample spans some 160,000 clones, roughly 86% being singletons. This clone turned up a few times. What was sequenced was peripheral blood. The genes are TRBV7-9 and TRBJ1-6; weak D call: TRBD1 (5 bases). The sequence was collected from a woman older than 75 with COVID-19, enrolled during active disease. The CDR3 DNA reads TGTGCCAGCAGCCCAGCAGGGTTTTATTCACCCCTCCACTTT. Its translation: CASSPAGFYSPLHF.